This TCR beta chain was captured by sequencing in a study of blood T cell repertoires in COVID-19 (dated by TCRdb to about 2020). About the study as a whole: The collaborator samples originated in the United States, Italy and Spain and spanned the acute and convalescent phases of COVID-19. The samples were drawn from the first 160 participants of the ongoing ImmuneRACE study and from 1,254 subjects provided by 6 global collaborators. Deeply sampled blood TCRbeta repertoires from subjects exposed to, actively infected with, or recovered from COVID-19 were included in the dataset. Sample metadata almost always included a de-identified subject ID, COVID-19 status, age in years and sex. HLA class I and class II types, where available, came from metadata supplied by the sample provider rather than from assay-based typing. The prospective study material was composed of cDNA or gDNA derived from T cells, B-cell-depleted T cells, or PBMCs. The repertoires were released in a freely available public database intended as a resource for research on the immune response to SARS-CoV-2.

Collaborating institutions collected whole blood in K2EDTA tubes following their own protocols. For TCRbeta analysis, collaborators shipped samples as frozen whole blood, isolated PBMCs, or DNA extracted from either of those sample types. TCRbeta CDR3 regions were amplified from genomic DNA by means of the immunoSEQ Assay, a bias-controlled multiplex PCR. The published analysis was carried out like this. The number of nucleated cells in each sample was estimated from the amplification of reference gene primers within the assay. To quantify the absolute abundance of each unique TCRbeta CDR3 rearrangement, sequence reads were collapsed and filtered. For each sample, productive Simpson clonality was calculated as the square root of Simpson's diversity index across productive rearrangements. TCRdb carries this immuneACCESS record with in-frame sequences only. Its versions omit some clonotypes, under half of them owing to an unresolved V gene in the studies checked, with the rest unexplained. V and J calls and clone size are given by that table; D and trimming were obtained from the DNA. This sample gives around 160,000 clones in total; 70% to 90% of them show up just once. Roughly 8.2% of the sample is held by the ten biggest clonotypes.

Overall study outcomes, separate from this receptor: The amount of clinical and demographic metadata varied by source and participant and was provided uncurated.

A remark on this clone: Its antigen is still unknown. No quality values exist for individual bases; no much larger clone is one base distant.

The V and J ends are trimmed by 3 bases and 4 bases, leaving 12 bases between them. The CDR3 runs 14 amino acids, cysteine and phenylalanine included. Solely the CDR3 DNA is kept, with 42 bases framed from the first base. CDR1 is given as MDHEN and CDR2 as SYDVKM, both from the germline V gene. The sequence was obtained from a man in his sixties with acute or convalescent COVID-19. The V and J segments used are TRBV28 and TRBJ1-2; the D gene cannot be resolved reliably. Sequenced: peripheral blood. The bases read TGTGCCAGCAGTTTGATGGCTGAGGCCTATGGCTACACCTTC. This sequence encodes CASSLMAEAYGYTF.